Below, 15 T cell receptor beta chains from the same sample are listed, as sequenced in a study of T cell repertoires in cytomegalovirus infection. Each CDR3 protein is one row after TCRdb ran MiXCR on the reads. The sample includes roughly 230,000 distinct CDR3 sequences, approximately 22% seen only once; the top ten take roughly 20%. Sequences were obtained from CD8+ T cells from PBMCs. Receptors originate from a human donor in good health (CMV status not recorded). Some clones in this sample may be carry-over from other donors' samples.

This chain uses TRBV12-3 or TRBV12-4 with TRBJ2-3; 13 bases map to TRBD2. After removal of 4 bases from V and 2 bases from J, the junction contained 9 bases not matched to a gene. CDR3 length: 18 residues. In nucleotides, the CDR3 is TGTGCCAGCAGTTCGCCGACTAGCGGGGGGCCGAACACAGATACGCAGTATTTT. This sequence encodes CASSSPTSGGPNTDTQYF.

This clonotype has just a few counts. J is TRBJ2-2 and V is TRBV7-9; 9 positions agree with TRBD1. Trimming removed 5 bases from V and 7 bases from J; junction bases left unmatched: 11. Germline values: CDR1 SEHNR, CDR2 FQNEAQ (reference sequence). CDR3 size: 16 residues. In DNA, the CDR3 is TGTGCCAGCAGCCCCCGGACAGGGGAGCGTTTCGGGGAGCTGTTTTTT. This codes for CASSPRTGERFGELFF. Together with reference TRBV7-9 and TRBJ2-2, the CDR3 gives the full variable domain: DTGVSQNPRHKITKRGQNVTFRCDPISEHNRLYWYRQTLGQGPEFLTYFQNEAQLEKSRLLSDRFSAERPKGSFSTLEIQRTEQGDSAMYLCASSPRTGERFGELFFGEGSRLTVL.

Ten or more counts support this clonotype. V is TRBV20-1 and J is TRBJ2-1; 9 nucleotides agree with TRBD2. J lost 8 bases, V lost 0 bases, and 11 bases had no gene match. From germline, CDR1 is DFQATT and CDR2 SNEGSKA (reference sequence). There are 16 residues in the CDR3. The CDR3 bases are TGCAGTGCTAGAGAGTTAGCGGGGGAGAATATGGATGAGCAGTTCTTC. Its protein is CSARELAGENMDEQFF.

The chain carries TRBV29-1 and TRBJ2-1; D may correspond to TRBD1 or TRBD2 (5 bases each). Germline V gene data show CDR1 as SQVTM and CDR2 as ANQGSEA. Trimming left V 3 bases short and J 2 bases short, with 11 bases between. CDR3 size: 14 residues. The CDR3 is CSVEGVTPYNEQFF. CDR3 in DNA: TGCAGCGTTGAGGGGGTGACACCCTACAATGAGCAGTTCTTC.

The V call is TRBV5-1, the J call TRBJ1-2; D remains ambiguous. The CDR3 consists of 13 residues. Trimming removed 4 bases from V and 0 bases from J, with 7 bases in between. CDR1 SGHRS and CDR2 YFSETQ come from the germline V gene. The CDR3, as DNA: TGCGCCAGCAGCCCGGAGCCTAACTATGGCTACACCTTC. Its protein product is CASSPEPNYGYTF.

This clonotype occurred a few times. V gene TRBV12-3 or TRBV12-4 combines with J gene TRBJ2-7; D possibly corresponds to TRBD1 (6 bases). The CDR3 is 11 amino acids. The V end lost 5 bases, the J end lost 7 bases, and 9 bases lay between the germline ends. The CDR3 DNA reads TGTGCCAGCAGTCTCCAGGGGGAGCAGTACTTC. Translated, it gives CASSLQGEQYF.

This clonotype has just a few counts. The chain recombines TRBV29-1 with TRBJ1-1; D is possibly TRBD1 (5 bases). The V gene's germline CDR1 is SQVTM and CDR2 ANQGSEA. Trimming took 5 bases from V and 5 from J, leaving 18 bases between them. The CDR3 consists of 14 residues. The CDR3 DNA is TGCAGCGTTCAAACAGGAGAAATAGGGACTGAAGCTTTCTTT. Translating gives CSVQTGEIGTEAFF.

V is TRBV6-1 and J is TRBJ1-2; 10 bases align to TRBD1. V gave up 6 bases and J gave up 3 bases; unmatched junction bases: 4. Germline CDR1 MNHNS, CDR2 SASEGT. The CDR3 totals 14 residues. The CDR3 loop reads CASRDRGFDYGYTF. In nucleotides, the CDR3 is TGTGCCAGCAGGGACAGGGGGTTTGACTATGGCTACACCTTC.

This clonotype was observed a few times. The chain carries TRBV12-3 or TRBV12-4 and TRBJ2-3; TRBD1 might be the D (6 bases). The CDR3 sequence is 14 residues long. V lost 6 bases, J lost 5 bases, and 15 bases lay in between. The CDR3 DNA reads TGTGCCAGCAGCAGATCAGGGGTGGGAGATACGCAGTATTTT. This codes for CASSRSGVGDTQYF.

The gene calls are TRBV11-3 and TRBJ2-3, with D hard to call. V gave up 0 bases and J gave up 6 bases, with 7 bases separating them. From germline, CDR1 is SGHNT and CDR2 YENEEA. There are 13 residues in the CDR3. CDR3 loop: CASSLESVDTQYF. CDR3 coding DNA: TGTGCCAGCAGCTTAGAATCAGTTGATACGCAGTATTTT.

The sample holds many counts of this clonotype. V is TRBV7-9 and J is TRBJ1-1; 7 bases fit TRBD1. Unmatched junction bases numbered 4, after V lost 0 bases and J lost 6 bases. In germline, CDR1 is SEHNR, CDR2 FQNEAQ (reference sequence). There are 14 residues in the CDR3. This CDR3 is CASSLAEGASEAFF. CDR3 DNA sequence: TGTGCCAGCAGCTTAGCCGAGGGGGCGTCTGAAGCTTTCTTT. Full variable domain (remainder filled in from reference TRBV7-9 and TRBJ1-1): DTGVSQNPRHKITKRGQNVTFRCDPISEHNRLYWYRQTLGQGPEFLTYFQNEAQLEKSRLLSDRFSAERPKGSFSTLEIQRTEQGDSAMYLCASSLAEGASEAFFGQGTRLTVV.

This clonotype was seen more than once but under ten times. This chain uses TRBV12-3 or TRBV12-4 with TRBJ2-1; 8 bases align to TRBD1. This CDR3 has 14 amino acids. Unmatched junction bases numbered 10, after V lost 7 bases and J lost 8 bases. The CDR3 DNA sequence: TGTGCCAGCACAGTTAGTGGACAGGGACATGAGCAGTTCTTC. Protein: CASTVSGQGHEQFF.

There are a few counts of this clonotype. The chain has TRBV6-5 and TRBJ1-2, with 7 positions matching TRBD1. V dropped 8 bases and J dropped 6; count of bases not matched to a gene: 9. CDR1 MNHEY and CDR2 SVGAGI come from the germline V gene. This CDR3 spans 13 amino acids. The chain's CDR3 is CASGPTGQNGYTF. CDR3 DNA: TGTGCCAGCGGGCCCACGGGACAGAATGGCTACACCTTC.

This clonotype showed up many times. The J gene is TRBJ2-7, the V gene TRBV7-9; D is possibly TRBD1 (7 bases). The CDR3 is 11 residues long. In germline, CDR1 is SEHNR, CDR2 FQNEAQ (reference sequence). CDR3 in DNA: TGTGCTGCAGGGGGGCCCTACGAGCAGTACTTC. It translates to CAAGGPYEQYF.

This sequence joins TRBV6-6 and TRBJ2-1, with 10 bases lining up with TRBD1. J gave up 0 bases and V 5 bases, and 1 base lay outside the gene matches. The length of the CDR3 is 15 residues. CDR1 and CDR2 from the germline V gene are MNHNY and SVGAGI (reference sequence). CDR3 in amino acids: CASSRDRGSYNEQFF. The CDR3 nucleotides are TGTGCCAGCAGTCGGGACAGGGGCTCCTACAATGAGCAGTTCTTC.